This TCR beta chain stems from a study of T-cell memory formation after mild COVID-19. About the study: TCR clustering was largely donor specific.

This clonotype was counted only a few times. Its target is unknown. MiXCR, run by TCRdb on the 5' RACE reads, gives a single entry per CDR3 protein. The sample has about 470,000 distinct CDR3 sequences, roughly 25% seen once. Points from the study as a whole: Mainly CM and EM harbored the contracting CD4+ clones; mainly EMRA harbored the CD8+ ones.

J gave up 0 bases and V 8 bases, and 4 bases lay outside the gene matches. CDR1 ENHRY and CDR2 SYGVKD come from the germline V gene. CDR3 length equals 14 residues. The clonotype originates from an adult woman who had mild COVID-19 (a few samples of this study predate the infection). Cell type and time point are not known. Sequences were obtained from PBMCs or a T cell subset sorted from them (not recorded which). The chain is built from TRBV10-3 and TRBJ2-3, with TRBD2 matching 8 bases. CDR3: CAIGASGSTDTQYF. In nucleotides, the CDR3 is TGTGCCATCGGAGCTAGCGGGAGCACAGATACGCAGTATTTT.